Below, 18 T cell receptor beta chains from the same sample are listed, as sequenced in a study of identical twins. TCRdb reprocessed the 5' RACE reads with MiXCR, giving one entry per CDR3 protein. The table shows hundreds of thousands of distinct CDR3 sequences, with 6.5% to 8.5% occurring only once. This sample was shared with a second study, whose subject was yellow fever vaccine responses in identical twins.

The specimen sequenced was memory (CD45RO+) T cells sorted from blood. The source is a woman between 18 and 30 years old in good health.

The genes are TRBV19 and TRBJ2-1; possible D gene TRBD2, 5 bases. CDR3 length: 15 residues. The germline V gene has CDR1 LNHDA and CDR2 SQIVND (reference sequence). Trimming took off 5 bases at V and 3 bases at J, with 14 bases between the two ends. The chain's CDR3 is CASSSMGAYYNEQFF. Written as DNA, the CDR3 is TGTGCCAGTAGTTCCATGGGAGCGTACTACAATGAGCAGTTCTTC.

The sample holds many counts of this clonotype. CDR3 region: CASSYSMQGNNQPQHF. The CDR3 bases are TGTGCCAGCAGTTACTCGATGCAGGGGAACAATCAGCCCCAGCATTTT. The rearrangement uses TRBV6-5 and TRBJ1-5, with a weak D call TRBD1 (6 bases). Trimming removed 0 bases from V and 3 bases from J, with 12 bases in between. CDR1 MNHEY and CDR2 SVGAGI come from the germline V gene. The CDR3 contains 16 residues.

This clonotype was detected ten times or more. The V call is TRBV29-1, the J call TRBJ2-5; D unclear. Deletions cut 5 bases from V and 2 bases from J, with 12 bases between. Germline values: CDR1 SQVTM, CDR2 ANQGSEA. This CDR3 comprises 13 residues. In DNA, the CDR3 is TGCAGCGTTAAACGGACGGAACAAGAGACCCAGTACTTC. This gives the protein CSVKRTEQETQYF.

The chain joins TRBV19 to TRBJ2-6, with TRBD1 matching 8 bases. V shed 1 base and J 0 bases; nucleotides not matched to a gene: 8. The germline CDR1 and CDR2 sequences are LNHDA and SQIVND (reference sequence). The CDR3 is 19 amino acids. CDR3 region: CASSIGGTGLSSGANVLTF. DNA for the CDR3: TGTGCCAGTAGTATAGGGGGGACAGGTCTATCCTCTGGGGCCAACGTCCTGACTTTC.

CDR3 residues: CASIQGPTTDTQYF. DNA for the CDR3: TGTGCCAGCATCCAAGGCCCCACTACAGATACGCAGTATTTT. This chain connects TRBV7-8 to TRBJ2-3; D uncertain. Trimming cost V 7 bases and J 3 bases, with 14 bases left between them. Germline V gene data show CDR1 as SGHVS and CDR2 as FQNEAQ. This CDR3 comprises 14 residues.

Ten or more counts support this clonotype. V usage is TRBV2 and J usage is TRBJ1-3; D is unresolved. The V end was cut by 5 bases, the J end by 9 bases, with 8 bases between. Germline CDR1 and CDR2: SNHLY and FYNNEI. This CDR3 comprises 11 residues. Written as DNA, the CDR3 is TGTGCCAGCAGTAGGGAGGGCACCATATATTTT. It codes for CASSREGTIYF.

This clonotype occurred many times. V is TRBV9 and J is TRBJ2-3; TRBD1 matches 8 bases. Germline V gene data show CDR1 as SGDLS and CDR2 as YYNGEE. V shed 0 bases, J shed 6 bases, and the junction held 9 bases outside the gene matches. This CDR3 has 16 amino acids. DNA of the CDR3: TGTGCCAGCAGCGTAGGGACAGGGCCGAGGGTTGATACGCAGTATTTT. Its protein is CASSVGTGPRVDTQYF. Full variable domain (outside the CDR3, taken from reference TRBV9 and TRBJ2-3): DSGVTQTPKHLITATGQRVTLRCSPRSGDLSVYWYQQSLDQGLQFLIQYYNGEERAKGNILERFSAQQFPDLHSELNLSSLELGDSALYFCASSVGTGPRVDTQYFGPGTRLTVL.

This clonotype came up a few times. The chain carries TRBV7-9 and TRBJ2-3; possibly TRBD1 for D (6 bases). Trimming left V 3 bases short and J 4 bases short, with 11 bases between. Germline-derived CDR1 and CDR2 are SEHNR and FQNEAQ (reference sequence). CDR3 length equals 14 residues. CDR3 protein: CASSLGAEADTQYF. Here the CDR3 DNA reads TGTGCCAGCAGCTTGGGGGCTGAGGCAGATACGCAGTATTTT.

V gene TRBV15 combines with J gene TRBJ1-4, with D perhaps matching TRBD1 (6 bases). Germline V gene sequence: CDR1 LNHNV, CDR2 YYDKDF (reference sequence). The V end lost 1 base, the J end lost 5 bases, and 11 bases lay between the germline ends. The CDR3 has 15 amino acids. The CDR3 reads CATSRVTGWNEKLFF. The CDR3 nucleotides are TGTGCCACCAGCAGAGTCACAGGGTGGAATGAAAAACTGTTTTTT.

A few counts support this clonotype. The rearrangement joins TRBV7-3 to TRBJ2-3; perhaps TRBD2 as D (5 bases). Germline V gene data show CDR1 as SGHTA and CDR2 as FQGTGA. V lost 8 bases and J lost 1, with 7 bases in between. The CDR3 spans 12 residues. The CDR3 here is CASGAGTDTQYF. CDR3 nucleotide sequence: TGTGCCAGCGGAGCGGGCACAGATACGCAGTATTTT.

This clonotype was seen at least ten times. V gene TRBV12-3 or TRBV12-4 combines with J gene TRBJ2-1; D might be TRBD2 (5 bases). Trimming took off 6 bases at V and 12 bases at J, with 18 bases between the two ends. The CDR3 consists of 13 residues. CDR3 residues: CASRHSSSPTQFF. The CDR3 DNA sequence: TGTGCCAGCAGGCATTCTAGCTCTCCAACGCAGTTCTTC.

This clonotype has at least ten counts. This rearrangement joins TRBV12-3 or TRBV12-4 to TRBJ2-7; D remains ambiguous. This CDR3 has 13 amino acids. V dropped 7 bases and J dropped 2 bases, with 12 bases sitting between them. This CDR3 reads CASTRSTAYEQYF. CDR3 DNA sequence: TGTGCCAGCACCCGTTCGACCGCCTACGAGCAGTACTTC.

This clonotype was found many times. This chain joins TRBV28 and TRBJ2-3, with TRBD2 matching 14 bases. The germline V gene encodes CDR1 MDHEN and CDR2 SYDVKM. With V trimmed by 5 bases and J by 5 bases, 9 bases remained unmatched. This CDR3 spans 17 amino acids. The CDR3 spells CASSPGLAGGFKDTQYF. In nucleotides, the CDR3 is TGTGCCAGCAGTCCAGGACTAGCGGGGGGATTTAAAGATACGCAGTATTTT.

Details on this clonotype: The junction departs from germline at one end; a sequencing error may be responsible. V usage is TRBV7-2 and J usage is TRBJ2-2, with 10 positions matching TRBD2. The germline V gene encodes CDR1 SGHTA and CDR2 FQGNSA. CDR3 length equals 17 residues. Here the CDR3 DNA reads TGTGCCAGCAGCTTAGCCCAGCGGGGGGGCCAACACCGGGGAGCTGTTTTT. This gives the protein CASSLAQRGGQHRGAVF.

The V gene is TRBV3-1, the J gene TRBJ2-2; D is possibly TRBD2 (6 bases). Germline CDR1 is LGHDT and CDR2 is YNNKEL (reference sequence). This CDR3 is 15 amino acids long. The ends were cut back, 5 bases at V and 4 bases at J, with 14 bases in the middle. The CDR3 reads CASSSRDGGTGELFF. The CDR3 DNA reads TGTGCCAGCAGCTCACGGGACGGGGGCACCGGGGAGCTGTTTTTT.

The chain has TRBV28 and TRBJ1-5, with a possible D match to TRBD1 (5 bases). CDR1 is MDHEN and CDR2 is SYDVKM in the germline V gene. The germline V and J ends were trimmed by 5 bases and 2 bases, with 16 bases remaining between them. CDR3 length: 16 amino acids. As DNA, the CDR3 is TGTGCCAGCAGTAGGTCAACGCAGGGAGGCAATCAGCCCCAGCATTTT. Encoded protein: CASSRSTQGGNQPQHF. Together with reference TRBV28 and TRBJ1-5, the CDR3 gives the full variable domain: DVKVTQSSRYLVKRTGEKVFLECVQDMDHENMFWYRQDPGLGLRLIYFSYDVKMKEKGDIPEGYSVSREKKERFSLILESASTNQTSMYLCASSRSTQGGNQPQHFGDGTRLSIL.

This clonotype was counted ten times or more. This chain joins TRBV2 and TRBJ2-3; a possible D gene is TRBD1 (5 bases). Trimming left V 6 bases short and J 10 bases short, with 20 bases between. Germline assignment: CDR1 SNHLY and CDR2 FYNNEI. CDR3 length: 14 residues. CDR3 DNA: TGTGCCAGCAGGGGGCCCCCAGTGGATGGCGCGCAGTATTTT. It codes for CASRGPPVDGAQYF.

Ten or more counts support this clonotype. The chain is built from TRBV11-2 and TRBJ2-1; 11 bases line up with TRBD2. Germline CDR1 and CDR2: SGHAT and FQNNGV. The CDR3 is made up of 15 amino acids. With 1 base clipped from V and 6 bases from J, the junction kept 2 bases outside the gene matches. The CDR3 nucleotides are TGTGCCAGCAGCTTAGTTACTAGCGGGGGCAATGAGCAGTTCTTC. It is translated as CASSLVTSGGNEQFF.